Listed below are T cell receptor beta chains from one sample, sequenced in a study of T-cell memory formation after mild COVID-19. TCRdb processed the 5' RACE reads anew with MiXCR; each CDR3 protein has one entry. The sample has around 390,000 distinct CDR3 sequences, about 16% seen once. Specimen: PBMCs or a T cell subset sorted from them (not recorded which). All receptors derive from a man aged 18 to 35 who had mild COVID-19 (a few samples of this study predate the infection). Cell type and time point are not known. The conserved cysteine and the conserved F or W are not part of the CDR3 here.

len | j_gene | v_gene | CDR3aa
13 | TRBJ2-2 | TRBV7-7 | ASSLEAKGTGELF
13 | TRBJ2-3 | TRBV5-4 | ASSLRTASTDTQY
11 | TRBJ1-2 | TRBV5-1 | ASSLPGEYGYT
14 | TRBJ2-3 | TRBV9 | ASSPGTGFRTDTQY
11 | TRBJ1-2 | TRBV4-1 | ASSRGAENGYT
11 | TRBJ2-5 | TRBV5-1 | ASSLVVGETQY
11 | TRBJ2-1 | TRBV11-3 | ASGAGAHNEQF
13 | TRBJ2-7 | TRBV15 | ATSRVIAGSYEQY
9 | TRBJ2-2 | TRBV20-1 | SARRTGELF
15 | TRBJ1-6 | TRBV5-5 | ASSFSGDRSYNSPLH
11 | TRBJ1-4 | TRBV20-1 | SAILHTGEKLF
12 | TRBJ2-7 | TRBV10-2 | ASSVTAGGYEQY
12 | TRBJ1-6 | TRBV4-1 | ASSQQGVNSPLH
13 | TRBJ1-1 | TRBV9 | ASSGTGQTNTEAF
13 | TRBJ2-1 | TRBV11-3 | ASSPRGPIYNEQF
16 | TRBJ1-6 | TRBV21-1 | ASSTRAPSPDYNSPLH
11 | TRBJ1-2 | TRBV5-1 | ASSLGQTYGYT
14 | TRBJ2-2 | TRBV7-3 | ASSLASGGYTGELF
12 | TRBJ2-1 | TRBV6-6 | ASSYELTGNEQF
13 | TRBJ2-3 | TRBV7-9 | ASSLGRLLTDTQY
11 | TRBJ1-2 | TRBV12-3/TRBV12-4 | ASSFMGAGGYT
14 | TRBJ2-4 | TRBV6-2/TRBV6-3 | ASSRAPRKGGNIQY
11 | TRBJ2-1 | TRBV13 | ASSGTDYNEQF
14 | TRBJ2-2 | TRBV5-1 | ASSVTRTGGAWELF
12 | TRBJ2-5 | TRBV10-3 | ATQLAGATETQY
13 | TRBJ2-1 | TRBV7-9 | ASSLPGTGYNEQF
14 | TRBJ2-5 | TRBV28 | ASSSVGARWGETQY
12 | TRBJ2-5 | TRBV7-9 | ASSPTSGKETQY
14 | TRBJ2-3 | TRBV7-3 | ASSRALAGGTDTQY
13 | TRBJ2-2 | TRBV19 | ASRSFGGNTGELF
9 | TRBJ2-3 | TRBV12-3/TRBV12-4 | ASSTGNTQY
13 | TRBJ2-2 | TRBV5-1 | ASRLPGMNTGELF
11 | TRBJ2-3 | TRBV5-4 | ASSLKVLGQPY
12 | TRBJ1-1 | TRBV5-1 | ASSLRGPATEAF
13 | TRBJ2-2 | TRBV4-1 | ASSFDSLDTGELF
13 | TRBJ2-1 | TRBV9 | ASSVLATSYNEQF
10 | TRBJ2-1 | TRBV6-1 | ASSLGRREQF
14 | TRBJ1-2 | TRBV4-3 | ASSRTGFSGVGGYT
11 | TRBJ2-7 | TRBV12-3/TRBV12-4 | ASSFGASYEQY
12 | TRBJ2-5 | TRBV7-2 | ASSRDYLSETQY
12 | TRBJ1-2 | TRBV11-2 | ASSLSPGSYGYT
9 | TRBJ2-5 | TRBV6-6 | ASMYQETQY
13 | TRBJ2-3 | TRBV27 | ASSHPGGGTDTQY
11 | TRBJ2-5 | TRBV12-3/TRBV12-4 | ASSFRLAGEQY
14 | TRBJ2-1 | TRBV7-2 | ASSLYSGLSINEQF
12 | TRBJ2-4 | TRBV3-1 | ASSQTTSGAIQY
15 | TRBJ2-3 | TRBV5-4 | ASTARTGYTTTDTQY
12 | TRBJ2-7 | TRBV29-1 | SVEGQPPTYEQY
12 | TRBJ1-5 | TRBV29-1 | SVAWGQSRQPQH
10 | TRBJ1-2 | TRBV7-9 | ASSLGGPGYT
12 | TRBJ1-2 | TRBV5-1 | ASSPGTGGAGYT
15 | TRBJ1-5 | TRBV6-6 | ASSYPPTGPSNQPQH
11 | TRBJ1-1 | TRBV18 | ASRGHRDTEAF
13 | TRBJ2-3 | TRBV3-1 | ASSQAASGTDTQY
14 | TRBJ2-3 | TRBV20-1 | SAAGTSGGATDTQY
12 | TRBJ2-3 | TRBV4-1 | ASSQDSPTDTQY
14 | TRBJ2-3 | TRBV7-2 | ASSSLGLAGGNTQY